A selection of T cell receptor beta chains follows, all from one sample in a study of T cell responses to AZD1222 COVID-19 vaccine. Only in-frame clones appear in the TCRdb table, and some are missing; sequencing was by immunoSEQ multiplex PCR. The sample has around 96,000 clones; around nine tenths are singletons. The source was peripheral blood, collected 28 days after the second AZD1222 dose. The receptor source for this set is an adult who received the AZD1222 COVID-19 vaccine. CDR3s include the opening cysteine and the closing phenylalanine or tryptophan. A D gene is named only where the DNA matches it firmly. Clone size is stated in some rows and not others, as once, few, many or a class when expanded.

V,size,D,J,CDR3,DNA
TRBV28,.,.,TRBJ2-2,CASSPYNPGDRAGELFF,TGTGCCAGCAGCCCGTATAATCCGGGAGACCGGGCCGGGGAGCTGTTTTTT
TRBV28,.,TRBD1,TRBJ1-5,CASRPGQVNQPQHF,TGTGCCAGCAGACCGGGACAGGTAAATCAGCCCCAGCATTTT
TRBV6-6,.,.,TRBJ1-1,CASSLPDVNTEAFF,TGTGCCAGCAGTCTACCGGACGTGAACACTGAAGCTTTCTTT
TRBV5-1,.,TRBD1,TRBJ2-5,CASSRQGVEETQYF,TGCGCCAGCAGCCGACAGGGAGTAGAAGAGACCCAGTACTTC
TRBV11-2,.,.,TRBJ2-3,CASSLRTGGTDTQYF,TGTGCCAGCAGCTTAAGGACGGGGGGCACAGATACGCAGTATTTT
TRBV6-5,.,.,TRBJ1-4,CASSYLGAGDEKLFF,TGTGCCAGCAGTTACCTGGGGGCAGGGGATGAAAAACTGTTTTTT
TRBV6-1,.,.,TRBJ1-2,CASSEAGRNYGYTF,TGTGCCAGCAGTGAAGCAGGGCGGAACTATGGCTACACCTTC
TRBV19,.,TRBD2,TRBJ2-7,CASSWGTSGRYEQYF,TGTGCCAGTAGTTGGGGGACTAGCGGGAGGTACGAGCAGTACTTC
TRBV11-3,.,TRBD1,TRBJ2-1,CASSFLTGGNNEQFF,TGTGCCAGCAGCTTTTTGACAGGGGGTAACAATGAGCAGTTCTTC
TRBV19,once,TRBD1,TRBJ2-2,CASSRTTGEPTGELFF,TGTGCCAGTAGTCGAACGACAGGGGAGCCTACCGGGGAGCTGTTTTTT